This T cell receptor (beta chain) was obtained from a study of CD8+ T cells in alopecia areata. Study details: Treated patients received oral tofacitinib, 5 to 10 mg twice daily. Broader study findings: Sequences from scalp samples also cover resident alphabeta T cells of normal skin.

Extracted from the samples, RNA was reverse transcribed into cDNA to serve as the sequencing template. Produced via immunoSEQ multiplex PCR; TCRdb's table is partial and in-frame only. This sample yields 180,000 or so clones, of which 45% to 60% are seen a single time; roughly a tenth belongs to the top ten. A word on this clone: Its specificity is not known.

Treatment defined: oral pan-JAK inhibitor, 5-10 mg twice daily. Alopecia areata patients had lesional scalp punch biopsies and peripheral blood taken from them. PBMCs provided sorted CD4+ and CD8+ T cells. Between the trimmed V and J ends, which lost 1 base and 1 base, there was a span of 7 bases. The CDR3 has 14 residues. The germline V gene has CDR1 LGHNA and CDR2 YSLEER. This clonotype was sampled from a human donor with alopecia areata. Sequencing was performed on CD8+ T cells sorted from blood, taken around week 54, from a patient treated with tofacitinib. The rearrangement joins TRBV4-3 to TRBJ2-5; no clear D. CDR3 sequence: CASSQVASQETQYF. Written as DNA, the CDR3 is TGCGCCAGCAGCCAAGTAGCCAGCCAAGAGACCCAGTACTTC.